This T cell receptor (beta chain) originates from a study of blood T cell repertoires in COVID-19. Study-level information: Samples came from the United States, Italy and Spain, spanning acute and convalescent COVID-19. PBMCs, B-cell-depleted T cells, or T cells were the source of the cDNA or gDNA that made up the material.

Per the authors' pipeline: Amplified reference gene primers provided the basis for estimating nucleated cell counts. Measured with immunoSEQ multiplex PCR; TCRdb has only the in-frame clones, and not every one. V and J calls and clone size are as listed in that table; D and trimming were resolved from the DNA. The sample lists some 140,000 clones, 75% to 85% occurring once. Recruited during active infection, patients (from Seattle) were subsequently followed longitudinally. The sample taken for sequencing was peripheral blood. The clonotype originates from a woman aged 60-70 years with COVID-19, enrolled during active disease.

The CDR3 DNA follows: TGCAGCGTCCCCGTAAGGGGCAGGGGGAGAGCTTTCTTT. Translation: CSVPVRGRGRAFF. The chain joins TRBV29-1 to TRBJ1-1; 7 positions match TRBD1. The CDR3 loop spans 13 amino acids. V was clipped by 6 bases and J by 10 bases; unmatched bases: 14. Germline V CDR1 and CDR2: SQVTM, ANQGSEA.